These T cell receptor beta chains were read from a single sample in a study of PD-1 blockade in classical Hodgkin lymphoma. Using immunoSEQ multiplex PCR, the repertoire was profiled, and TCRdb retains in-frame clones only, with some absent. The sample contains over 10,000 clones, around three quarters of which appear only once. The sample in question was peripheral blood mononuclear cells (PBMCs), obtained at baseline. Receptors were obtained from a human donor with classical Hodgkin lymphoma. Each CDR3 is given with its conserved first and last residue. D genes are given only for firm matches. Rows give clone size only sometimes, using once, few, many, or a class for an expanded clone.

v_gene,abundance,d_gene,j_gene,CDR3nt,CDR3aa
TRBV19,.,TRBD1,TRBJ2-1,TGTGCCAGTAGGCGTATACTCCGGACAGGTCCCGACAATGAGCAGTTCTTC,CASRRILRTGPDNEQFF
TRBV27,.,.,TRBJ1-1,TGTGCCAGCTTTCCGGGACGGAACACTGAAGCTTTCTTT,CASFPGRNTEAFF
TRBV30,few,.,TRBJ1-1,TGTGCCTGGTCGGGAGCGAACACTGAAGCTTTCTTT,CAWSGANTEAFF
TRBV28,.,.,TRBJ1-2,TGTGCCAGCAGTTTGGCTGGAGACAGGACCTTCTATGGCTACACCTTC,CASSLAGDRTFYGYTF
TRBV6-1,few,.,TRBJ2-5,TGTGCCAGCAGTGAGTCGGGGGAGACCCAGTACTTC,CASSESGETQYF
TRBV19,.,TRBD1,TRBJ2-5,TGTGCCAGTAGTACCAGGGGGCTCGGTATGGAGACCCAGTACTTC,CASSTRGLGMETQYF
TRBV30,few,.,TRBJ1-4,TGTGCCTCCCTCATGTCAGGAAATGAAAAACTGTTTTTT,CASLMSGNEKLFF
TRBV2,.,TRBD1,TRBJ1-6,TGTGCCAGCGGGGAAGGGACAGACTATAATTCACCCCTCCACTTT,CASGEGTDYNSPLHF
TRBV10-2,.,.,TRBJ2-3,TGCGCCAGCAGAGAGGCGTGGAGCACAGATACGCAGTATTTT,CASREAWSTDTQYF
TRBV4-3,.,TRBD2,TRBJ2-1,TGCGCCAGCAGCCAAGGACGGCGGGGGAGCTCCTACAATGAGCAGTTCTTC,CASSQGRRGSSYNEQFF
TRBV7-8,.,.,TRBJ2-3,TGTGCCAGCAGACCCGGCACAGATACGCAGTATTTT,CASRPGTDTQYF
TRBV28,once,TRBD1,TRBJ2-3,TGTGCCAGCAGCTCAGGGGGCCCCACAGATACGCAGTATTTT,CASSSGGPTDTQYF
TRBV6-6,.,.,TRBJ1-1,TGTGCCAGCAATCATTTAGTGAACACTGAAGCTTTCTTT,CASNHLVNTEAFF
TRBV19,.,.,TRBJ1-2,TGTGCCAGTAGTTACCCTCGTCGGCTTAACTATGGCTACACCTTC,CASSYPRRLNYGYTF
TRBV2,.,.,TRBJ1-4,TGTGCCAGTAGGGAAGGTGAAAAACTGTTTTTT,CASREGEKLFF
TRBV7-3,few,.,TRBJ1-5,TGTGCCAGCAGCTTAGACGGCAATCAGCCCCAGCATTTT,CASSLDGNQPQHF
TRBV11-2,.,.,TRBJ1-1,TGTGCCAGCAGCTTAGATTACGGGATGGGGACTGAAGCTTTCTTT,CASSLDYGMGTEAFF
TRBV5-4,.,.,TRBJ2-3,TGTGCCAGCAGCTTTAAAGTTGCGGGTGGGGCAGATACGCAGTATTTT,CASSFKVAGGADTQYF
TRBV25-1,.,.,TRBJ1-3,TGTGCCAGCGACGGCAGGCCGACTGGAAACACCATATATTTT,CASDGRPTGNTIYF
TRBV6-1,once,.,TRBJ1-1,TGTGCCAGCAGTGAAGTGGGACGCGGGACTGAAGCTTTCTTT,CASSEVGRGTEAFF